The present TCR beta chain was sequenced within a study of Graves' ophthalmopathy and Graves' hyperthyroidism. Other autoimmune disease, uncontrolled infection, pregnancy and lactation led to exclusion. Germline CDR1 reads MGHDK; CDR2 reads SYGVNS. The CDR3 extends over 18 amino acids. The V and J ends lost 4 bases and 0 bases, in that order; junction bases with no gene match: 11. Amplification of TCR beta CDR3 regions used RNA transcripts. First-round RT-PCR relied on HTBI primers, and a second-round multiplex PCR came next. TCRdb redid the calling of the multiplex PCR reads with MiXCR, one entry per CDR3 protein. The sample consists of hundreds of thousands of distinct CDR3 sequences, about 40% of them appearing once.

The sequence derives from an adult man with Graves' ophthalmopathy. Material: peripheral blood. This chain uses TRBV25-1 with TRBJ1-4; 7 bases fit TRBD1. The CDR3, as DNA: TGTGCCAGCAGTGCTTATGGACAGGATCTTGCAACTAATGAAAAACTGTTTTTT. Its protein is CASSAYGQDLATNEKLFF.